The 10 T cell receptor beta chains listed next were all sequenced from one sample in a study of technical replicates of blood from several donors (dated by TCRdb to 2017 to 2019). Library prep was done by the immunoSEQ multiplex PCR assay. TCRdb carries this immuneACCESS record with in-frame sequences only. Its versions omit some clonotypes, under half of them owing to an unresolved V gene in the studies checked, with the rest unexplained. This sample lists approximately 93,000 clones; around 94% were detected once. In total, the top ten clones hold under 0.3% of the sample. Sequences were obtained from T cells isolated from PBMCs. Receptors originate from a human donor in good health.

The chain links TRBV7-2 to TRBJ1-4; D remains unclear. Germline V CDR1 and CDR2: SGHTA, FQGNSA. This CDR3 is 18 amino acids long. V lost 0 bases to trimming and J lost 7 bases, with 21 bases between them. The CDR3 protein is CASSLAGPSGSLGEKLFF. CDR3 in DNA: TGTGCCAGCAGCTTAGCCGGTCCATCGGGGTCACTAGGTGAAAAACTGTTTTTT.

V and J are TRBV7-6 and TRBJ1-1; 7 nucleotides line up with TRBD1. V trimming: 0 bases; J trimming: 4 bases; junction bases outside the gene matches: 5. CDR1 is SGHVS, CDR2 FNYEAQ, per germline. The CDR3 runs to 15 residues. CDR3 sequence: CASSLASGTATEAFF. In DNA, the CDR3 is TGTGCCAGCAGCTTAGCCTCGGGGACAGCCACTGAAGCTTTCTTT. The full variable domain, its missing parts supplied by reference TRBV7-6 and TRBJ1-1, is GAGVSQSPRYKVTKRGQDVALRCDPISGHVSLYWYRQALGQGPEFLTYFNYEAQQDKSGLPNDRFSAERPEGSISTLTIQRTEQRDSAMYRCASSLASGTATEAFFGQGTRLTVV.

The chain combines TRBV5-6 with TRBJ1-3; D remains ambiguous. This CDR3 region has 16 residues. Trimming removed 0 bases from V and 0 bases from J, with 10 bases in between. CDR1 is SGHDT and CDR2 is YYEEEE in the germline V gene. This CDR3 reads CASSLDKPFSGNTIYF. Written as DNA, the CDR3 is TGTGCCAGCAGCTTGGACAAACCGTTCTCTGGAAACACCATATATTTT.

DNA for the CDR3: TGTGCCAGCAATGCGGCGGAGGCCGGGGCCAACGTCCTGACTTTC. It is translated as CASNAAEAGANVLTF. This chain links TRBV19 with TRBJ2-6; D is perhaps TRBD2 (5 bases). Germline CDR1 reads LNHDA; CDR2 reads SQIVND (reference sequence). CDR3 length equals 15 residues. Trimming pared 9 bases from V and 4 bases from J, leaving 16 bases between.

Comment on this clone: Sequence at one end of the junction differs from germline and may be a read error. The chain couples TRBV2 to TRBJ2-2; TRBD1 aligns across 10 bases. Germline V gene sequence: CDR1 SNHLY, CDR2 FYNNEI. The CDR3 spans 14 residues. CDR3 nucleotide sequence: TGTGCCAGCTGTGACAGGGGGCCGGCCGGGGAGCTGTTTTTT. It translates to CASCDRGPAGELFF.

The rearrangement uses TRBV5-1 and TRBJ2-7; 9 nucleotides match TRBD2. Trimming removed 3 bases from V and 5 bases from J; junction bases left unmatched: 6. Germline CDR1 reads SGHRS; CDR2 reads YFSETQ. The CDR3 spans 14 residues. The CDR3 coding sequence is TGCGCCAGCAGCTGGGTAGCGGGAGTGGACGAGCAGTACTTC. This codes for CASSWVAGVDEQYF. Looking up the rest from reference TRBV5-1 and TRBJ2-7 gives the full variable domain: KAGVTQTPRYLIKTRGQQVTLSCSPISGHRSVSWYQQTPGQGLQFLFEYFSETQRNKGNFPGRFSGRQFSNSRSEMNVSTLELGDSALYLCASSWVAGVDEQYFGPGTRLTVT.

V gene TRBV15 combines with J gene TRBJ2-5; 13 bases match TRBD2. This CDR3 spans 15 amino acids. The trim removed 4 bases at V and 5 bases at J, leaving 4 bases unmatched. Germline assignment: CDR1 LNHNV and CDR2 YYDKDF (reference sequence). DNA for the CDR3: TGTGCCACCAGCACCGGGACTAGCGGGGTGGAGACCCAGTACTTC. It encodes CATSTGTSGVETQYF.

V usage is TRBV7-9 and J usage is TRBJ1-2; perhaps TRBD1 as D (5 bases). This CDR3 comprises 19 residues. The germline gives CDR1 SEHNR, CDR2 FQNEAQ (reference sequence). Trimming left V 4 bases short and J 8 bases short, with 32 bases between. CDR3 sequence (DNA): TGTGCCAGCAGCTCCATTAGAAGTCAGGAGATCCCAGGGTCCGGCGGCTACACCTTC. Translated, it gives CASSSIRSQEIPGSGGYTF.

The chain uses TRBV6-1 and TRBJ1-4, with 10 bases matching TRBD1. The CDR3 is 14 amino acids. Germline lookup yields CDR1 MNHNS and CDR2 SASEGT. Trimming at V came to 5 bases and at J to 6 bases, leaving 3 bases not matched to a gene. CDR3: CASSTDRGHEKLFF. As DNA, the CDR3 is TGTGCCAGCAGTACCGACAGGGGGCATGAAAAACTGTTTTTT.

The gene calls are TRBV10-1 and TRBJ1-1; D remains unclear. The length of the CDR3 is 13 residues. The germline V gene has CDR1 WNHNN and CDR2 SYGVQD (reference sequence). Trimming stripped 11 bases from V and 3 bases from J, with 16 bases between. In DNA, the CDR3 is TGCGCCGGGCTTACAATCTGGCACACTGAAGCTTTCTTT. Amino acid sequence: CAGLTIWHTEAFF.